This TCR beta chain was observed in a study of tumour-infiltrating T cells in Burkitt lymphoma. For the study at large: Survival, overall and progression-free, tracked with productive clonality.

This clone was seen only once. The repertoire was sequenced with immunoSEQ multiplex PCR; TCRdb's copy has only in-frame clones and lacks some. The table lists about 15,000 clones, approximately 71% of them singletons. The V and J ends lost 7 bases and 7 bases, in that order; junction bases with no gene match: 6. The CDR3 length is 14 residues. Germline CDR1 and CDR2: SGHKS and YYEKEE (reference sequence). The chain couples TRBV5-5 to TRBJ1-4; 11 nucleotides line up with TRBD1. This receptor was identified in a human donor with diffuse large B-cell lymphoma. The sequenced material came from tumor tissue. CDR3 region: CASGQGAWVEKLFF. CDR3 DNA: TGTGCCAGCGGACAGGGGGCTTGGGTTGAAAAACTGTTTTTT.